This is a list of T cell receptor beta chains from one sample in a study of OX40 agonist ivuxolimab in advanced cancers. Clones were read by immunoSEQ multiplex PCR, and TCRdb kept only the in-frame ones, dropping some. The sample lists tens of thousands of clones, roughly 90% occurring once. The specimen comprised CD4+ or CD8+ T cells sorted from blood, sampled in a trial of the OX40 agonist ivuxolimab. These receptors were taken from an adult with an advanced solid tumor such as melanoma, head and neck, liver or kidney cancer. The CDR3 runs from the conserved cysteine through the conserved F or W. Fields, in order: J gene, V gene, clone size, D gene, CDR3 DNA, CDR3 protein. The D gene is left open where the match is weak. The size entry is marked missing in some rows and otherwise reads once, few, many or a size class.

J gene: TRBJ1-2; V gene: TRBV6-5; clone size: NA; D gene: NA; CDR3 DNA: TGTGCCAGCAGAACACTCTCCGCCAGGGATGGCTACACCTTC; CDR3 protein: CASRTLSARDGYTF
J gene: TRBJ2-1; V gene: TRBV5-8; clone size: once; D gene: TRBD2; CDR3 DNA: TGTGCCAGCAGCTTGGCCAGGTCTAGCGGGAGCAATGAGCAGTTCTTC; CDR3 protein: CASSLARSSGSNEQFF
J gene: TRBJ2-3; V gene: TRBV11-2; clone size: NA; D gene: NA; CDR3 DNA: TGTGCCAGCAGCTTTTCGGGACGTACAGATACGCAGTATTTT; CDR3 protein: CASSFSGRTDTQYF
J gene: TRBJ2-7; V gene: TRBV2; clone size: NA; D gene: TRBD2; CDR3 DNA: TGTGCCAGCTCGACCACCGGGACTAGCGGTGTGGGGCAGTACTTC; CDR3 protein: CASSTTGTSGVGQYF
J gene: TRBJ1-5; V gene: TRBV28; clone size: NA; D gene: NA; CDR3 DNA: TGTGCCAGCAGTTTCCCCAGGGGAGGGAGTCAGCCCCAGCATTTT; CDR3 protein: CASSFPRGGSQPQHF
J gene: TRBJ2-1; V gene: TRBV5-5; clone size: NA; D gene: NA; CDR3 DNA: TGTGCCAGCAGCCCCTGGGCAAAATACAATGAGCAGTTCTTC; CDR3 protein: CASSPWAKYNEQFF
J gene: TRBJ2-2; V gene: TRBV15; clone size: NA; D gene: NA; CDR3 DNA: TGTGCCACCAGCAACATGAACACCGGGGAGCTGTTTTTT; CDR3 protein: CATSNMNTGELFF
J gene: TRBJ2-3; V gene: TRBV7-6; clone size: NA; D gene: NA; CDR3 DNA: TGTGCCAGCAGCTCTGCGGTGAAGGGGCTGGGAAACACAGATACGCAGTATTTT; CDR3 protein: CASSSAVKGLGNTDTQYF
J gene: TRBJ1-1; V gene: TRBV4-3; clone size: once; D gene: NA; CDR3 DNA: TGCGCCAGCAGCCAAGATGTTGCGACTGAAGCTTTCTTT; CDR3 protein: CASSQDVATEAFF
J gene: TRBJ2-2; V gene: TRBV9; clone size: NA; D gene: TRBD1; CDR3 DNA: TGTGCCAGCAGCGCCGTTGCCGGGACAGGGAACACCGGGGAGCTGTTTTTT; CDR3 protein: CASSAVAGTGNTGELFF
J gene: TRBJ2-7; V gene: TRBV19; clone size: NA; D gene: NA; CDR3 DNA: TGTGCCAGTAGTGGGCAGGGCAACTCCTACGAGCAGTACTTC; CDR3 protein: CASSGQGNSYEQYF
J gene: TRBJ2-5; V gene: TRBV30; clone size: NA; D gene: TRBD2; CDR3 DNA: TGTGCCTGGAGTGCGGGACTAGCGGGAGAAGAGACCCAGTACTTC; CDR3 protein: CAWSAGLAGEETQYF
J gene: TRBJ1-6; V gene: TRBV15; clone size: once; D gene: NA; CDR3 DNA: TGTGCCACCAGCAGAGTTCGGAATTCACCCCTCCACTTT; CDR3 protein: CATSRVRNSPLHF